This T cell receptor beta chain originates from a study of blood T cell repertoires in COVID-19. Study overall: Samples of COVID-19 (acute and convalescent) were obtained from the United States, Italy and Spain. PBMCs, B-cell-depleted T cells, or T cells were the source of the cDNA or gDNA that made up the material.

CDR1 is MNHEY, CDR2 SVGAGI, per germline. V dropped 5 bases and J dropped 3 bases, with 8 bases sitting between them. This CDR3 is 12 amino acids long. In the authors' methods: Amplification from reference gene primers served as the basis for estimated nucleated cell counts. The assay was immunoSEQ multiplex PCR, and TCRdb's table has in-frame clones only and misses some. That table is the source of V, J and clone size, and D and trimming were worked out from the DNA. The table lists about 210,000 clones, almost 90% of them singletons. V is TRBV6-5 and J is TRBJ2-7; tentative D call: TRBD2 (5 bases). The sequenced sample was peripheral blood. The sequence was collected from a man aged 18 to 29 with active or convalescent COVID-19. The CDR3 loop is CASSHRDYEQYF. The CDR3, as DNA: TGTGCCAGCAGTCATCGGGACTACGAGCAGTACTTC.